This TCR beta chain derives from a study of T cell changes during pregnancy in multiple sclerosis. Profiling relied on immunoSEQ multiplex PCR, and the TCRdb table lists in-frame clones only, not all of them. Among roughly 38,000 clones listed, about 91% were seen once. The CDR3 is 14 residues long. CDR1 SEHNR and CDR2 FQNEAQ come from the germline V gene (reference sequence). V was clipped by 9 bases and J by 5 bases; unmatched bases: 8. V usage is TRBV7-9 and J usage is TRBJ2-2, with 8 bases fitting TRBD1. Material: CD4+ T cells from peripheral blood mononuclear cells, obtained after pregnancy. This clonotype was sampled from a female donor in good health, enrolled as a control in a pregnancy study. CDR3 DNA sequence: TGTGCCAGTACCCAGGGGGCACTGACCGGGGAGCTGTTTTTT. It codes for CASTQGALTGELFF.